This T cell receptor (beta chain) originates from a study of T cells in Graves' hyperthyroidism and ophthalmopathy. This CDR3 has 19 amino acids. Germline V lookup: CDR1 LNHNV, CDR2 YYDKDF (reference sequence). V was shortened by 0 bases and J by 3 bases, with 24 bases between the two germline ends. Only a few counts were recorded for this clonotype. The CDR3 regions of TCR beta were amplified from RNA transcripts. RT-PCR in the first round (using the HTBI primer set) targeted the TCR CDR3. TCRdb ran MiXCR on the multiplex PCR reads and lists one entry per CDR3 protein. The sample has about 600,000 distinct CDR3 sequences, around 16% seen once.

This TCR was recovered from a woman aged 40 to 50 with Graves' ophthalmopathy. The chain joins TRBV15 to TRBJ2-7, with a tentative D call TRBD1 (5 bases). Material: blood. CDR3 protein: CATSRDYAQPGHRFYEQYF. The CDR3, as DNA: TGTGCCACCAGCAGAGACTACGCCCAGCCAGGGCACCGTTTCTACGAGCAGTACTTC. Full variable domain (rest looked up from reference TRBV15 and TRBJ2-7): DAMVIQNPRYQVTQFGKPVTLSCSQTLNHNVMYWYQQKSSQAPKLLFHYYDKDFNNEADTPDNFQSRRPNTSFCFLDIRSPGLGDTAMYLCATSRDYAQPGHRFYEQYFGPGTRLTVT.